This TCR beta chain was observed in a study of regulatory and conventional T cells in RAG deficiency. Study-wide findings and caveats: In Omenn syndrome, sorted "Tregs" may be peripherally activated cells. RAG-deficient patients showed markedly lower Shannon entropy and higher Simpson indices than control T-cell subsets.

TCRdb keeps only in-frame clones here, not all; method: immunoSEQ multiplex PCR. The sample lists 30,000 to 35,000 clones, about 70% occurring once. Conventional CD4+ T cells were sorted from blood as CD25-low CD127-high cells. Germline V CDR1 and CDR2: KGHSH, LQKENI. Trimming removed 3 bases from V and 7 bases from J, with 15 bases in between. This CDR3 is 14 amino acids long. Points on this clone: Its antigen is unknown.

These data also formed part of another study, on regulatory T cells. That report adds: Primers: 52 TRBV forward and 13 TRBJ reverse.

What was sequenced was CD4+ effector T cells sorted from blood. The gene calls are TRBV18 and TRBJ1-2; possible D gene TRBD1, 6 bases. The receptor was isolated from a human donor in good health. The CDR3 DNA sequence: TGTGCCAGCTCACCGACAGGCTACTCGGGTGGCTACACCTTC. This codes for CASSPTGYSGGYTF.